Included here is one T cell receptor beta chain sequence, with context. Its specificity is not known. The record originates from a study of shared clonotypes between healthy human individuals. On the study more broadly: Every donor yielded three CD4 naive, three CD4 memory, two CD8 naive and one CD8 memory plate. Whole-study findings and limits: On the whole, naive subsets had larger estimated richness than memory subsets had. Donor scarcity curtailed the genetic and exposure-history diversity represented herein.

The split of CD4+ cells yielded CD45RA+ naive and CD45RA-negative memory subsets. Clones were sequenced by immunoSEQ multiplex PCR, and TCRdb holds only the in-frame ones, with some missing. Of 2 million or so clones in the sample, 85% to 95% are singletons; the top ten hold 0.13%. CDR1 and CDR2 (germline): LNHNV, YYDKDF (reference sequence). The germline V and J ends were trimmed by 0 bases and 3 bases, with 12 bases remaining between them. The CDR3 runs to 15 residues. The chain employs TRBV15 and TRBJ2-7; D call uncertain. Material: naive CD4+ T cells sorted from blood. Subset reported: CD45RA+ positively selected. This TCR came from a man aged 18 to 30 in good health. The CDR3 reads CATSRDLGTLYEQYF. DNA of the CDR3: TGTGCCACCAGCAGAGATCTTGGCACCCTCTACGAGCAGTACTTC.